Presented here are 28 T cell receptor beta chains from one specimen sequenced in a study of early T cells in non-severe SARS-CoV-2 infection. One entry per CDR3 protein, called by TCRdb with MiXCR from the 5' RACE reads. Counted here are tens of thousands of distinct CDR3 sequences, 12% occurring once; the ten biggest clones make up approximately 1.7%. Sequencing was performed on whole blood. Receptors were obtained from an adult who was a healthcare worker with PCR-confirmed SARS-CoV-2 infection or an uninfected control (not recorded which).

This clonotype was observed a handful of times. The rearrangement joins TRBV2 to TRBJ2-1; possibly TRBD1 or TRBD2 for D (5 bases each). Germline V gene lookup returns CDR1 SNHLY and CDR2 FYNNEI. The ends were cut back, 6 bases at V and 7 bases at J, with 16 bases in the middle. CDR3 length: 14 residues. CDR3 sequence: CASRTGRAMNEQFF. Written as DNA, the CDR3 is TGTGCCAGCAGGACGGGACGCGCGATGAATGAGCAGTTCTTC.

This clonotype appeared many times. The chain is built from TRBV12-3 or TRBV12-4 and TRBJ2-5; D might be TRBD2 (5 bases). The CDR3 is made up of 13 amino acids. V was pared by 3 bases and J by 5 bases, with 10 bases between. CDR3 in amino acids: CASSFAGVETQYF. The CDR3 DNA reads as TGTGCCAGCAGTTTCGCCGGGGTCGAGACCCAGTACTTC.

This clonotype was counted only a few times. V usage is TRBV5-4 and J usage is TRBJ2-5; 9 bases align to TRBD2. V was pared by 4 bases and J by 2 bases, with 9 bases of the junction left unmatched. Germline CDR1 is SGHNT and CDR2 is YYREEE (reference sequence). CDR3 length equals 16 residues. CDR3 nucleotides: TGTGCCAGCAGCGGTGGTGCGGGGGGGCCTCAAGAGACCCAGTACTTC. Amino acids: CASSGGAGGPQETQYF.

In this sample, this clonotype turned up a few times. The chain links TRBV2 to TRBJ2-5; a weak D match, TRBD1 (6 bases). Germline V gives CDR1 SNHLY, CDR2 FYNNEI. V dropped 2 bases and J dropped 4 bases, with 14 bases sitting between them. The CDR3 sequence is 15 residues long. The CDR3 DNA is TGTGCCAGCAGTGAAATCGGCAGGGGCCCAGAGACCCAGTACTTC. Its protein product is CASSEIGRGPETQYF. Looking up the rest from reference TRBV2 and TRBJ2-5 gives the full variable domain: EPEVTQTPSHQVTQMGQEVILRCVPISNHLYFYWYRQILGQKVEFLVSFYNNEISEKSEIFDDQFSVERPDGSNFTLKIRSTKLEDSAMYFCASSEIGRGPETQYFGPGTRLLVL.

In its sample, this clonotype was seen a few times. This chain joins TRBV18 and TRBJ2-1; maybe TRBD1 (5 bases). V lost 8 bases, J lost 6 bases, and 23 bases lay in between. This CDR3 is 16 amino acids long. CDR1 and CDR2 (germline): KGHSH, LQKENI. In nucleotides, the CDR3 is TGTGCCAGCGTACGACGAGGCGGCGAAGGGGTCAATGAGCAGTTCTTC. Its translation is CASVRRGGEGVNEQFF.

In this sample, this clonotype turned up many times. This rearrangement joins TRBV28 to TRBJ2-7; D call uncertain. The CDR3 runs 14 residues. Between the trimmed V and J ends, which lost 7 bases and 0 bases, there was a span of 13 bases. Germline CDR1 MDHEN, CDR2 SYDVKM. The DNA of the CDR3 is TGTGCCAGCACCTTTCCGGGCACCTCCTACGAGCAGTACTTC. This translates into CASTFPGTSYEQYF.

The chain has TRBV7-2 and TRBJ1-6; D remains unclear. The CDR3 contains 16 residues. V dropped 1 base and J dropped 0 bases, with 7 bases sitting between them. Germline values: CDR1 SGHTA, CDR2 FQGNSA. CDR3: CASSLVRSSYNSPLHF. For the CDR3, the DNA is TGTGCCAGCAGCTTAGTACGGAGCTCCTATAATTCACCCCTCCACTTT. Together with reference TRBV7-2 and TRBJ1-6, the CDR3 gives the full variable domain: GAGVSQSPSNKVTEKGKDVELRCDPISGHTALYWYRQSLGQGLEFLIYFQGNSAPDKSGLPSDRFSAERTGGSVSTLTIQRTQQEDSAVYLCASSLVRSSYNSPLHFGNGTRLTVT.

A few counts support this clonotype. This sequence joins TRBV10-2 and TRBJ1-1; 7 positions agree with TRBD1. CDR1 and CDR2 (germline): WSHSY, SAAADI. The V and J ends lost 6 bases and 4 bases, in that order; junction bases with no gene match: 8. The CDR3 is 14 residues long. CDR3 coding DNA: TGCGCCAGCAGCAAGGGGGCGGCGGGCACTGAAGCTTTCTTT. Protein product: CASSKGAAGTEAFF.

This clonotype was recorded at least ten times. The chain uses TRBV14 and TRBJ2-3; the D gene is possibly TRBD2 (5 bases). Germline V gene lookup returns CDR1 SGHDN and CDR2 FVKESK. Trimming stripped 1 base from V and 5 bases from J, with 16 bases between. The CDR3 consists of 16 residues. As DNA, the CDR3 is TGTGCCAGCAGCCAAGGGGCCCGGGCGGCGGGAGATACGCAGTATTTT. This sequence encodes CASSQGARAAGDTQYF. Looking up the rest from reference TRBV14 and TRBJ2-3 gives the full variable domain: EAGVTQFPSHSVIEKGQTVTLRCDPISGHDNLYWYRRVMGKEIKFLLHFVKESKQDESGMPNNRFLAERTGGTYSTLKVQPAELEDSGVYFCASSQGARAAGDTQYFGPGTRLTVL.

This clonotype was picked up many times. V and J are TRBV7-6 and TRBJ2-7; TRBD1 agrees at 9 bases. This CDR3 spans 13 amino acids. Per germline, CDR1 SGHVS and CDR2 FNYEAQ. Trimming took 5 bases from V and 3 from J; bases not matched to a gene: 2. CDR3 nucleotides: TGTGCCAGCAGCCCGGGACAGGGCTACGAGCAGTACTTC. It is translated as CASSPGQGYEQYF.

This clonotype has a count of ten or more. The CDR3 here is CASSHRTGPGGTEAFF. Written as DNA, the CDR3 is TGTGCCAGCAGCCATCGGACAGGACCCGGGGGGACTGAAGCTTTCTTT. The chain joins TRBV14 to TRBJ1-1; 7 bases align to TRBD1. The CDR3 covers 16 residues. Looked up from germline, CDR1 is SGHDN and CDR2 is FVKESK. The junction had 12 bases not matched to a gene; V was cut back by 3 bases and J by 5 bases.

This clonotype was counted at least ten times. V gene TRBV11-2 combines with J gene TRBJ1-4; 11 bases map to TRBD1. Germline V gives CDR1 SGHAT, CDR2 FQNNGV. The CDR3 runs to 17 residues. Trimming at V came to 5 bases and at J to 6 bases, leaving 11 bases not matched to a gene. CDR3 sequence (DNA): TGTGCCAGCAGCCCCTTCCCCGCGGGACAGGGGGATGAAAAACTGTTTTTT. Its protein product is CASSPFPAGQGDEKLFF.

This clonotype was recorded at least ten times. This chain links TRBV11-2 with TRBJ2-5; D may be TRBD2 (6 bases). Germline-derived CDR1 and CDR2 are SGHAT and FQNNGV. V shed 1 base and J shed 5 bases, with 11 bases lying between them. The CDR3 runs 14 residues. The CDR3 DNA follows: TGTGCCAGCAGCTTAGTGTCGGGGGACGAGACCCAGTACTTC. Protein sequence: CASSLVSGDETQYF.

This clonotype was found many times. The chain uses TRBV4-1 and TRBJ2-1; D gene uncertain. Between the trimmed V and J ends, which lost 4 bases and 10 bases, there was a span of 11 bases. CDR1 is MGHRA and CDR2 is YSYEKL in the germline V gene. The CDR3 is 12 residues long. For the CDR3, the DNA is TGCGCCAGCAGCCTGGGTCCCAGGGAGCAGTTCTTC. The encoded protein is CASSLGPREQFF.

This clonotype has just a few counts. The chain couples TRBV7-9 to TRBJ2-5; D is undetermined. The CDR3 runs to 14 residues. Germline V lookup: CDR1 SEHNR, CDR2 FQNEAQ (reference sequence). The V end was cut by 1 base, the J end by 3 bases, with 9 bases between. The CDR3, as DNA: TGTGCCAGCAGCTTAGTTAGGTTAGAAGAGACCCAGTACTTC. It specifies CASSLVRLEETQYF.

The chain combines TRBV7-9 with TRBJ1-5; D may be TRBD1 (6 bases). The germline gives CDR1 SEHNR, CDR2 FQNEAQ (reference sequence). The V and J ends lost 5 bases and 6 bases respectively, with 20 bases between them. CDR3 size: 16 residues. The CDR3 DNA follows: TGTGCCAGCAGCGGACTGGAACGGGACATGAGTCAGCCCCAGCATTTT. Amino acids: CASSGLERDMSQPQHF.

This clonotype was detected many times. The rearrangement links TRBV3-1 to TRBJ2-3; maybe TRBD2 (5 bases). Germline lookup yields CDR1 LGHDT and CDR2 YNNKEL (reference sequence). The germline V and J ends were trimmed by 0 bases and 3 bases, with 7 bases remaining between them. This CDR3 has 14 residues. The CDR3 bases are TGTGCCAGCAGCCAAGAGGTAGCGACAGATACGCAGTATTTT. It is translated as CASSQEVATDTQYF.

This clonotype was observed a few times. This chain links TRBV29-1 with TRBJ1-1; D is possibly TRBD1 (5 bases). CDR1 and CDR2 from the germline V gene are SQVTM and ANQGSEA. The CDR3 contains 13 residues. The ends were cut back, 8 bases at V and 4 bases at J, with 17 bases in the middle. CDR3: CSPVFRAGTEAFF. The CDR3, as DNA: TGCAGCCCCGTTTTCAGGGCAGGCACTGAAGCTTTCTTT. The whole variable domain, remainder taken from reference TRBV29-1 and TRBJ1-1, is SAVISQKPSRDICQRGTSLTIQCQVDSQVTMMFWYRQQPGQSLTLIATANQGSEATYESGFVIDKFPISRPNLTFSTLTVSNMSPEDSSIYLCSPVFRAGTEAFFGQGTRLTVV.

The chain couples TRBV7-2 to TRBJ1-2; TRBD1 matches 10 bases. V dropped 2 bases and J dropped 8; count of bases not matched to a gene: 5. CDR3 length: 14 amino acids. Germline V gene data show CDR1 as SGHTA and CDR2 as FQGNSA. For the CDR3, the DNA is TGTGCCAGCAGCTTACTTGGACAGGGGGGCGGCTACACCTTC. It codes for CASSLLGQGGGYTF.

This clonotype was found a few times. The chain employs TRBV7-2 and TRBJ2-3; D gene ambiguous. Deletions cut 1 base from V and 7 bases from J, with 3 bases between. Germline CDR1 SGHTA, CDR2 FQGNSA. The CDR3 contains 11 residues. In DNA, the CDR3 is TGTGCCAGCAGCTTAGAGCATACGCAGTATTTT. This encodes CASSLEHTQYF.

This clonotype came up many times. The chain combines TRBV7-2 with TRBJ1-2, with 7 bases that match TRBD1. The CDR3 has 17 residues. Trimming removed 5 bases from V and 6 bases from J; junction bases left unmatched: 18. Germline V gene lookup returns CDR1 SGHTA and CDR2 FQGNSA. CDR3 DNA sequence: TGTGCCAGCAGCATTCAGGGGGTGGCAGGGTACCTTCATGGCTACACCTTC. Its translation is CASSIQGVAGYLHGYTF.

The chain uses TRBV18 and TRBJ2-5; TRBD2 might be the D (5 bases). The CDR3 sequence is 13 residues long. V was clipped by 5 bases and J by 2 bases, with 9 bases between them. Germline V lookup: CDR1 KGHSH, CDR2 LQKENI. CDR3 sequence: CASSAGRQETQYF. For the CDR3, the DNA is TGTGCCAGCTCAGCGGGCCGACAAGAGACCCAGTACTTC.

The V and J genes are TRBV2 and TRBJ2-5; 11 bases match TRBD2. CDR3 length: 14 amino acids. The V gene's germline CDR1 is SNHLY and CDR2 FYNNEI. Trimming took 7 bases from V and 3 from J; bases not matched to a gene: 4. The CDR3 nucleotides read TGTGCCAGCACGGAGGGACTAGCGGAAGAGACCCAGTACTTC. Translation: CASTEGLAEETQYF.

This clonotype was observed a few times. The chain employs TRBV12-3 or TRBV12-4 and TRBJ1-4; the D gene is possibly TRBD1 (5 bases). The CDR3 totals 14 residues. V was pared by 6 bases and J by 0 bases, with 8 bases between. CDR3 DNA: TGTGCCAGCAGCCACAGGACAACTAATGAAAAACTGTTTTTT. This sequence encodes CASSHRTTNEKLFF.

The chain joins TRBV19 to TRBJ2-4; D not certain. Germline CDR1 and CDR2: LNHDA and SQIVND (reference sequence). The CDR3 covers 13 residues. V gave up 7 bases and J gave up 4 bases, with 11 bases separating them. The CDR3 sequence: CASKEGPKNIQYF. In nucleotides, the CDR3 is TGTGCCAGTAAAGAAGGGCCTAAAAACATTCAGTACTTC.

This clonotype was seen a few times. The rearrangement links TRBV2 to TRBJ1-1; the D is unclear. Germline loops: CDR1 SNHLY, CDR2 FYNNEI. V was pared by 6 bases and J by 1 base, with 9 bases between. There are 13 residues in the CDR3. CDR3 DNA: TGTGCCAGCAGAGTGGACGGGAACACTGAAGCTTTCTTT. Translating gives CASRVDGNTEAFF.

J is TRBJ1-3 and V is TRBV11-2; D remains ambiguous. Germline V CDR1 and CDR2: SGHAT, FQNNGV. This CDR3 spans 13 amino acids. The V end was cut by 5 bases, the J end by 8 bases, with 13 bases between. CDR3: CASSPRLADTIYF. CDR3 nucleotides: TGTGCCAGCAGCCCACGCCTGGCGGACACCATATATTTT.

This clonotype was observed a handful of times. This chain connects TRBV19 to TRBJ1-5; TRBD1 might be the D (5 bases). Deletions cut 5 bases from V and 6 bases from J, with 11 bases between. The CDR3 totals 13 residues. CDR1 and CDR2 (germline): LNHDA, SQIVND (reference sequence). The CDR3: CASSGTGTQPQHF. CDR3 nucleotide sequence: TGTGCCAGTAGTGGGACGGGAACTCAGCCCCAGCATTTT. The full variable domain, completed using reference TRBV19 and TRBJ1-5, is DGGITQSPKYLFRKEGQNVTLSCEQNLNHDAMYWYRQDPGQGLRLIYYSQIVNDFQKGDIAEGYSVSREKKESFPLTVTSAQKNPTAFYLCASSGTGTQPQHFGDGTRLSIL.